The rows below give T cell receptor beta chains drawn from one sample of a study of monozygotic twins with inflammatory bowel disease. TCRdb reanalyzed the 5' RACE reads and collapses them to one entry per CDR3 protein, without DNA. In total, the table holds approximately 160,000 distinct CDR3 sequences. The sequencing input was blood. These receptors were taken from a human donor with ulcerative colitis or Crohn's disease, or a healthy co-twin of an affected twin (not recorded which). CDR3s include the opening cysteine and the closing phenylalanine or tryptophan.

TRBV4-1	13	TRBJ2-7	CASSQTGQGKQYF
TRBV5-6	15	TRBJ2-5	CASSSVKGGRKTQYF
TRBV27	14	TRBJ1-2	CASSLSMGYYGYTF
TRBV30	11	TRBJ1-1	CARGGNTEAFF
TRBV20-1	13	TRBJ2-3	CSARGLGADTQYF
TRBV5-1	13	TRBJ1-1	CATRISMNTEAFF
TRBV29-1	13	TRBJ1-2	CSVELWTNYGYTF
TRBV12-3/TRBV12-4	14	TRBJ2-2	CASSPRTGTGELFF
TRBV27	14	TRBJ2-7	CASSLVGQGTEQYF
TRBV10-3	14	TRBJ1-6	CAINSGTNNSPLHF
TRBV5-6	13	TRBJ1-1	CASSPSGMAEAFF
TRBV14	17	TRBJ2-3	CASSQDSGRPSTDTQYF
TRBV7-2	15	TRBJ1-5	CASSRTVGGSQPQHF
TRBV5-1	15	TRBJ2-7	CASSLASGTPYEQYF
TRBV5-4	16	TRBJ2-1	CASTTQVPGQGNEQFF
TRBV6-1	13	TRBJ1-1	CASRRTERTEAFF
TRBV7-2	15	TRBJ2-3	CASSPWTSRTDTQYF
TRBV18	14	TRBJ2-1	CASSPGTGVNEQFF
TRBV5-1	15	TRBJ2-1	CASSLGQGAYNKQFF
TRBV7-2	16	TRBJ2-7	CASSYGGGAAVYEQYF
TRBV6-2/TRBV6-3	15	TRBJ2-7	CASSYSMGRSYEQYF
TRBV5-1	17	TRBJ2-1	CASSSGVSGRSYNEQFF
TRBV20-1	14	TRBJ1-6	CSARGGPGNSPLHF
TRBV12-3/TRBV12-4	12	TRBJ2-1	CASRKQGTEQFF
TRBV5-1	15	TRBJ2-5	CASSLGELHGETQYF
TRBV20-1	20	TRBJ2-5	CSARDRVVGTSGFEGETQYF
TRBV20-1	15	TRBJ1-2	CSARRGTSTNYGYTF
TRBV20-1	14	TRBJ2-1	CSARDPSSPYEQFF
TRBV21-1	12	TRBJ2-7	CASSMTDNEQYF
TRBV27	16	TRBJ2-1	CASSLLGVPSYNEQFF
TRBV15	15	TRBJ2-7	CATSRDSWGWDEQYF
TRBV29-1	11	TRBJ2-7	CSVGLANEQYF
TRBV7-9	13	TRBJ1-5	CASSLGLDQPQHF
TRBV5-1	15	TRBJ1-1	CASSTDRAGDTEAFF
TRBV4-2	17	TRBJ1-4	CASSPRRGGATNEKLFF
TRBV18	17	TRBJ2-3	CASSPLQGAVHTDTQYF
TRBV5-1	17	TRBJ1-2	CASSFALDQHTNYGYTF
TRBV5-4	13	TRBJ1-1	CASNFDRHTEAFF
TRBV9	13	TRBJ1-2	CASSEAANYGYTF
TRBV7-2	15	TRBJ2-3	CASSPALFRSDTQYF